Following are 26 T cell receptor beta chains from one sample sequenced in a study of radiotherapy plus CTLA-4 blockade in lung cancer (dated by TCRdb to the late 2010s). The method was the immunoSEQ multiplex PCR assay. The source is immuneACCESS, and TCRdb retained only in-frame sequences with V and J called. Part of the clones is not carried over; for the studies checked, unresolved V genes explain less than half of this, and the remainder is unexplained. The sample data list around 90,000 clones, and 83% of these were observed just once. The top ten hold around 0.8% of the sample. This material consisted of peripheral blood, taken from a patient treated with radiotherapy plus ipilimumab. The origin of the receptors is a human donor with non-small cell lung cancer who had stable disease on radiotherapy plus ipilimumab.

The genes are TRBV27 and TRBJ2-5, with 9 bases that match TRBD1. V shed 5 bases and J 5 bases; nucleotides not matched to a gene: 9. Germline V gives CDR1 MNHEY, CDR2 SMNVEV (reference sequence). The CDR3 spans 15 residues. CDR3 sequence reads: CASSPGTGREETQYF. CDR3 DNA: TGTGCCAGCAGTCCCGGGACAGGGAGGGAGGAGACCCAGTACTTC.

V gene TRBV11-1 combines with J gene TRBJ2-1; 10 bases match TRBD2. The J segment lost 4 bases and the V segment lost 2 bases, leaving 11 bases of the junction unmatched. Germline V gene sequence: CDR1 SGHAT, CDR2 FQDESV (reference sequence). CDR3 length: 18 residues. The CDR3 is CASSLLAGGRNYYNEQFF. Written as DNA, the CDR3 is TGTGCCAGCAGCTTATTAGCGGGGGGCCGAAACTATTACAATGAGCAGTTCTTC. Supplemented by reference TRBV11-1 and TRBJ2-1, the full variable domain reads EAEVAQSPRYKITEKSQAVAFWCDPISGHATLYWYRQILGQGPELLVQFQDESVVDDSQLPKDRFSAERLKGVDSTLKIQPAELGDSAMYLCASSLLAGGRNYYNEQFFGPGTRLTVL.

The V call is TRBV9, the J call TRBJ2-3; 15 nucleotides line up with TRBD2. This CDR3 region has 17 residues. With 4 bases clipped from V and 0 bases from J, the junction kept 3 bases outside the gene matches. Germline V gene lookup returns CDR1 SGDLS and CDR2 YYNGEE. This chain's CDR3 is CASSPGTSGGSTDTQYF. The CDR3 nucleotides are TGTGCCAGCAGCCCGGGGACTAGCGGGGGGAGCACAGATACGCAGTATTTT.

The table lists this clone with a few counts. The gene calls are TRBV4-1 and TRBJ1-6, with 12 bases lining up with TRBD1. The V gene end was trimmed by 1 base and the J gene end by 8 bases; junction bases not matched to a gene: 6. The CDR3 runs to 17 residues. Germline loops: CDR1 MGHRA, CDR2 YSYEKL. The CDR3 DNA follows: TGCGCCAGCAGCCAAGTCGGGACAGGGGGCTTGGATTCACCCCTCCACTTT. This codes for CASSQVGTGGLDSPLHF.

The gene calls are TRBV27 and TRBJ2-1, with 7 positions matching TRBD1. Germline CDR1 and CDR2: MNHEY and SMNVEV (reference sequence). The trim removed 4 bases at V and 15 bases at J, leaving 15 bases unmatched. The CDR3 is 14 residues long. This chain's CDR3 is CASSSLGQATPWFF. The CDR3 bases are TGTGCCAGCAGTTCCCTCGGACAGGCAACTCCTTGGTTCTTC.

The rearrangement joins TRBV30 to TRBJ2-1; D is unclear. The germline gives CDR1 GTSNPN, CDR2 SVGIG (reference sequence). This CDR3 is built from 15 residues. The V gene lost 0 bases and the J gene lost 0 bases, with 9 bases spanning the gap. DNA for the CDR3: TGTGCCTGGAGTGTAAGTGGGGTCTCCTACAATGAGCAGTTCTTC. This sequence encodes CAWSVSGVSYNEQFF.

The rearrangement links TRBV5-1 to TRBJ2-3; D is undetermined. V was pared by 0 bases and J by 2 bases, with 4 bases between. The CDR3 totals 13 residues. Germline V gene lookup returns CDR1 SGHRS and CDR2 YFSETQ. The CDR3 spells CASSLDSTDTQYF. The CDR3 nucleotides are TGCGCCAGCAGCTTGGACTCCACAGATACGCAGTATTTT.

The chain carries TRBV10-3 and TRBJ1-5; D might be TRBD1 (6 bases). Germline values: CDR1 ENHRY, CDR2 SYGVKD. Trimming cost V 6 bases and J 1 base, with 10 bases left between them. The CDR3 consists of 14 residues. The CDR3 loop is CAIRGGESNQPQHF. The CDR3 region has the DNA TGTGCCATCAGAGGGGGAGAGAGCAATCAGCCCCAGCATTTT.

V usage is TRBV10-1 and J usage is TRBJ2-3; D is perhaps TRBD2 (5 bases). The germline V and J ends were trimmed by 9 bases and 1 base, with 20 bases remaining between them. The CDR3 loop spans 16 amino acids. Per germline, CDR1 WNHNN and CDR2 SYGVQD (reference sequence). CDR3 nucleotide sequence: TGCGCCAGTCGTACCAGGCCCGGACTCGGCACAGATACGCAGTATTTT. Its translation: CASRTRPGLGTDTQYF.

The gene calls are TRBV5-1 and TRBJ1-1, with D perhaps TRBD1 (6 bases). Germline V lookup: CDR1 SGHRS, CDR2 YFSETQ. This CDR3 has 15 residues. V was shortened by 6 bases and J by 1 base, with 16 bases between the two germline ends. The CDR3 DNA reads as TGCGCCAGCACCTCCCGAGGGGGGCGGAACACTGAAGCTTTCTTT. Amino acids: CASTSRGGRNTEAFF.

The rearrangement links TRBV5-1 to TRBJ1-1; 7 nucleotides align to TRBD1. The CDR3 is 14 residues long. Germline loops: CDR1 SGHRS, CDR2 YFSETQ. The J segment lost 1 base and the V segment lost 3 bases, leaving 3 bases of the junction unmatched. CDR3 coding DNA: TGCGCCAGCAGCTACCGGGACAGGAACACTGAAGCTTTCTTT. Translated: CASSYRDRNTEAFF.

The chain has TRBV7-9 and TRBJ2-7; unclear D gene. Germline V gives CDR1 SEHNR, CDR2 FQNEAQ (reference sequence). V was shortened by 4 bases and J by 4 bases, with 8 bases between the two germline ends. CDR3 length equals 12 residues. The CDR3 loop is CASSSRWYEQYF. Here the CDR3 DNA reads TGTGCCAGCAGCTCCCGCTGGTACGAGCAGTACTTC. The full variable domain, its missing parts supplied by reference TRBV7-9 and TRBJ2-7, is DTGVSQNPRHKITKRGQNVTFRCDPISEHNRLYWYRQTLGQGPEFLTYFQNEAQLEKSRLLSDRFSAERPKGSFSTLEIQRTEQGDSAMYLCASSSRWYEQYFGPGTRLTVT.

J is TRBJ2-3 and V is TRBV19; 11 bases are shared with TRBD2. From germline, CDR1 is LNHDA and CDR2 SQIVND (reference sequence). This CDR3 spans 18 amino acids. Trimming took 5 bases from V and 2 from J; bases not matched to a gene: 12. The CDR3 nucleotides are TGTGCCAGTAGTCCCGGGACTAGCGGAGTAGGGGTCACAGATACGCAGTATTTT. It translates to CASSPGTSGVGVTDTQYF.

CDR3 in amino acids: CASSGRNSYEQYF. DNA for the CDR3: TGCGCCAGCAGTGGGCGAAACTCCTACGAGCAGTACTTC. The genes are TRBV10-1 and TRBJ2-7; no reliable D call. The germline CDR1 and CDR2 sequences are WNHNN and SYGVQD (reference sequence). With 4 bases removed from V and 0 bases from J, the gap between germline ends came to 7 bases. This CDR3 spans 13 amino acids.

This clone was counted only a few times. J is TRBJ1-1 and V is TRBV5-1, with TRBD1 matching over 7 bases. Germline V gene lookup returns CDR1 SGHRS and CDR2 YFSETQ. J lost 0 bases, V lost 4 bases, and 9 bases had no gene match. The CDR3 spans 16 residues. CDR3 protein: CASSVEGATMNTEAFF. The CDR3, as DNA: TGCGCCAGCAGCGTAGAGGGGGCTACCATGAACACTGAAGCTTTCTTT.

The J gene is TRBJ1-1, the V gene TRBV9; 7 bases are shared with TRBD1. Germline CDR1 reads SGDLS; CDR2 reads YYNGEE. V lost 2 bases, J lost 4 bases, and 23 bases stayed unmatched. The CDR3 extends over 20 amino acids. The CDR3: CASSVGVGTAEGEFSTEAFF. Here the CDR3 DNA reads TGTGCCAGCAGCGTGGGGGTGGGGACAGCCGAGGGAGAGTTCAGCACTGAAGCTTTCTTT.

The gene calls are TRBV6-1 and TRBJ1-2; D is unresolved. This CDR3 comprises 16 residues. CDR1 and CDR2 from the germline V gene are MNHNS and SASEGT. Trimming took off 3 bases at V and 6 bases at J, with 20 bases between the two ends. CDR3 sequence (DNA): TGTGCCAGCAGTGAGATAGAAGTCCTCTTAGGGAATGGCTACACCTTC. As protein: CASSEIEVLLGNGYTF.

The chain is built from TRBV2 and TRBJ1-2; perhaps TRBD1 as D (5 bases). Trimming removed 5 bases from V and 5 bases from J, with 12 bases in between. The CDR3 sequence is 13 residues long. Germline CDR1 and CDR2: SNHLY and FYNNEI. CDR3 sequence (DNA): TGTGCCAGCAGTCTGTCCAGGGTTTATGGCTACACCTTC. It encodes CASSLSRVYGYTF. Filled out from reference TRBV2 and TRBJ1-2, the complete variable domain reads EPEVTQTPSHQVTQMGQEVILRCVPISNHLYFYWYRQILGQKVEFLVSFYNNEISEKSEIFDDQFSVERPDGSNFTLKIRSTKLEDSAMYFCASSLSRVYGYTFGSGTRLTVV.

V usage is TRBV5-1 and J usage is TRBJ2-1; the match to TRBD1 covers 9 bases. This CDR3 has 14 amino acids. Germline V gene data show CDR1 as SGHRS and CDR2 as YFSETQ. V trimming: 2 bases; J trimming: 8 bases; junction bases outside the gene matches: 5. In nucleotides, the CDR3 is TGCGCCAGCAGCTTTGGGACAGGGTCCCATGAGCAGTTCTTC. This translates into CASSFGTGSHEQFF.

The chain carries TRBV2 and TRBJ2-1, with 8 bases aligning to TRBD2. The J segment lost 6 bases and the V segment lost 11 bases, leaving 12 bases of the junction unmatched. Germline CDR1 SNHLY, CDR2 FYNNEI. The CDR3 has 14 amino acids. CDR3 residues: CAGLGRGGGNEQFF. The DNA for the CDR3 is TGTGCCGGTCTCGGGAGGGGGGGAGGCAATGAGCAGTTCTTC.

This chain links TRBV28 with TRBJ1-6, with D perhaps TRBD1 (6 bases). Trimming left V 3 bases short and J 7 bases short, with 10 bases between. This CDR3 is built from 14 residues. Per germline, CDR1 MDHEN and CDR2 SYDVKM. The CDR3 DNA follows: TGTGCCAGCAGTTTGTGGACAGTGAATTCACCCCTCCACTTT. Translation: CASSLWTVNSPLHF. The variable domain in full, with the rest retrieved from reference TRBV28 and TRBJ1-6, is DVKVTQSSRYLVKRTGEKVFLECVQDMDHENMFWYRQDPGLGLRLIYFSYDVKMKEKGDIPEGYSVSREKKERFSLILESASTNQTSMYLCASSLWTVNSPLHFGNGTRLTVT.

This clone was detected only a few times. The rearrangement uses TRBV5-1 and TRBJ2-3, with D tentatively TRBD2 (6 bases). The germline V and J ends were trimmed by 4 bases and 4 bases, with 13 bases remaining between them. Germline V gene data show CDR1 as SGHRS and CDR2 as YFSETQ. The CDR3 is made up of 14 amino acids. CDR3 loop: CASSVAPGADTQYF. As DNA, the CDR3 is TGCGCCAGCAGCGTGGCACCGGGGGCAGATACGCAGTATTTT.

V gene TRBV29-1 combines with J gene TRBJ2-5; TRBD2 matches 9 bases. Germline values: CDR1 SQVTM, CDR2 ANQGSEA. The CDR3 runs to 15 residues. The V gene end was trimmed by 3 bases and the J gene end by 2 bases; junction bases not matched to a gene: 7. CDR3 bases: TGCAGCGTTGACCCTCTAGCGGGGACACAAGAGACCCAGTACTTC. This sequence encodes CSVDPLAGTQETQYF.

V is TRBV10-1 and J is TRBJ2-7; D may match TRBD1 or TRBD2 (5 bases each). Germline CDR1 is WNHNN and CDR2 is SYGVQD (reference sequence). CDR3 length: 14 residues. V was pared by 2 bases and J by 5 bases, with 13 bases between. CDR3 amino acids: CASSEEGQANEQYF. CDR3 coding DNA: TGCGCCAGCAGTGAGGAGGGGCAGGCAAACGAGCAGTACTTC.

DNA for the CDR3: TGTGCCATCCTACAGGGGGGACAGGCCTATGGCTACACCTTC. Translation: CAILQGGQAYGYTF. The gene calls are TRBV28 and TRBJ1-2; 8 bases align to TRBD1. Germline assignment: CDR1 MDHEN and CDR2 SYDVKM. CDR3 length equals 14 residues. Trimming at V came to 10 bases and at J to 4 bases, leaving 11 bases not matched to a gene.

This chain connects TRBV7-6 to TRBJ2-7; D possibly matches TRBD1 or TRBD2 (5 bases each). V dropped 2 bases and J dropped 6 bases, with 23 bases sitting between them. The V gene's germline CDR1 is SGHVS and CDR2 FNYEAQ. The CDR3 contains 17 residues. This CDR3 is CASSLTSGHGVEGEQYF. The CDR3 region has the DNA TGTGCCAGCAGCTTAACTTCCGGACACGGGGTTGAAGGCGAGCAGTACTTC. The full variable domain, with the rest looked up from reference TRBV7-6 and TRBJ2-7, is GAGVSQSPRYKVTKRGQDVALRCDPISGHVSLYWYRQALGQGPEFLTYFNYEAQQDKSGLPNDRFSAERPEGSISTLTIQRTEQRDSAMYRCASSLTSGHGVEGEQYFGPGTRLTVT.